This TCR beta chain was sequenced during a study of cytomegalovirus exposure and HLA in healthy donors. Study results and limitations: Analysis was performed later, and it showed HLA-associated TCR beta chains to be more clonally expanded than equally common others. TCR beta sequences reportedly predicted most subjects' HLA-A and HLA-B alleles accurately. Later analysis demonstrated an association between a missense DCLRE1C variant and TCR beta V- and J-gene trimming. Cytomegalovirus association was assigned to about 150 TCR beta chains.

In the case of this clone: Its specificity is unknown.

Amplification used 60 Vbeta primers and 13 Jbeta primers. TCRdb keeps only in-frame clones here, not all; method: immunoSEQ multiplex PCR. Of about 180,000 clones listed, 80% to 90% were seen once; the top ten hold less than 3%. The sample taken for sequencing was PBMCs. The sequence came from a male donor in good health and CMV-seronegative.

CDR3 DNA: TGTGCCAGCAGTAGAGGTGGGACAGGGGTCGCTGGGGAAACAGATACGCAGTATTTT. It specifies CASSRGGTGVAGETDTQYF. The V call is TRBV27, the J call TRBJ2-3; 10 bases align to TRBD1. J was trimmed by 3 bases and V by 5 bases; bases with no gene match: 17. This CDR3 is built from 19 residues. Germline-derived CDR1 and CDR2 are MNHEY and SMNVEV (reference sequence).